A single sample is the source of the 32 T cell receptor beta chains below, sequenced in a study of Graves' ophthalmopathy and Graves' hyperthyroidism. Amplification of the TCR beta CDR3 regions used RNA transcripts (as template). HTBI primers served in a first-round RT-PCR, which a second-round multiplex PCR followed. TCRdb recomputed calls from the multiplex PCR reads with MiXCR, one row per CDR3 protein. The sample has around 400,000 distinct CDR3 sequences, around 19% seen once. The sample taken for sequencing was peripheral blood. Receptors originate from a woman younger than 30 with Graves' ophthalmopathy.

This clonotype has at least ten counts. The chain combines TRBV5-8 with TRBJ2-5; the match to TRBD2 covers 9 bases. This CDR3 has 16 amino acids. Looked up from germline, CDR1 is SGHTS and CDR2 is YDEGEE. Germline trimming cut 0 bases from V and 2 bases from J; bases unmatched to any gene: 5. The CDR3, as DNA: TGTGCCAGCAGCTTGGGACTAGCGGATTTTCAAGAGACCCAGTACTTC. Translation: CASSLGLADFQETQYF. The full variable domain, rest sourced from reference TRBV5-8 and TRBJ2-5, is EAGVTQSPTHLIKTRGQQATLRCSPISGHTSVYWYQQALGLGLQFLLWYDEGEERNRGNFPPRFSGRQFPNYSSELNVNALELEDSALYLCASSLGLADFQETQYFGPGTRLLVL.

At least ten counts were recorded for this clonotype. The rearrangement uses TRBV6-1 and TRBJ1-5; D gene ambiguous. V lost 4 bases and J lost 3, with 13 bases in between. This CDR3 spans 15 amino acids. Per germline, CDR1 MNHNS and CDR2 SASEGT. The CDR3, as DNA: TGTGCCAGCAGTGGACTCCACTTCGACAATCAGCCCCAGCATTTT. This encodes CASSGLHFDNQPQHF.

In the case of this clonotype: A much more abundant neighbour one base away suggests this may be a read error. The chain uses TRBV6-1 and TRBJ1-1, with D uncertain. Per germline, CDR1 MNHNS and CDR2 SASEGT. CDR3 length: 14 residues. V lost 3 bases and J 6 bases, leaving 14 bases between the germline ends. The CDR3 reads CASSESGGPAEAFF. The CDR3 region has the DNA TGTGCCAGCAGTGAGAGTGGAGGGCCCGCTGAAGCTTTCTTT.

This clonotype came up a few times. This sequence joins TRBV28 and TRBJ1-2; TRBD1 matches at 8 bases. V shed 5 bases and J 8 bases; nucleotides not matched to a gene: 7. This CDR3 is built from 13 residues. CDR1 is MDHEN, CDR2 SYDVKM, per germline. The CDR3 sequence is CASSEGQARGYTF. For the CDR3, the DNA is TGTGCCAGCAGTGAGGGACAGGCGCGCGGCTACACCTTC.

This clonotype has a count of ten or more. The chain joins TRBV29-1 to TRBJ1-1; no definite D call. The germline CDR1 and CDR2 sequences are SQVTM and ANQGSEA. This CDR3 has 10 residues. V was cut by 8 bases and J by 6 bases, with 10 bases left in between. Here the CDR3 reads CSYGHPEAFF. As DNA, the CDR3 is TGCAGCTACGGCCACCCTGAAGCTTTCTTT.

In its sample, this clonotype was seen many times. This chain links TRBV6-5 with TRBJ2-2; 7 nucleotides match TRBD2. The CDR3 runs 14 residues. J lost 5 bases, V lost 7 bases, and 7 bases had no gene match. Germline CDR1 is MNHEY and CDR2 is SVGAGI. The CDR3 DNA sequence: TGTGCCAGCACCATTCTGCGGGAGACCGGGGAGCTGTTTTTT. Its translation: CASTILRETGELFF.

The gene calls are TRBV6-5 and TRBJ1-2; D possibly corresponds to TRBD1 (6 bases). CDR1 is MNHEY and CDR2 is SVGAGI in the germline V gene. There are 16 residues in the CDR3. Trimming took off 4 bases at V and 2 bases at J, with 17 bases between the two ends. The CDR3, as DNA: TGTGCCAGCAGTTCGACGGGACAACTCTTCAACTATGGCTACACCTTC. The encoded protein is CASSSTGQLFNYGYTF.

This clonotype was found once. V and J are TRBV7-2 and TRBJ2-5; TRBD1 matches 10 bases. Germline V lookup: CDR1 SGHTA, CDR2 FQGNSA. V trimming: 5 bases; J trimming: 4 bases; junction bases outside the gene matches: 7. This CDR3 is built from 15 residues. CDR3 loop: CASSRIRDRGETQYF. DNA for the CDR3: TGTGCCAGCAGCCGAATCCGGGACAGGGGAGAGACCCAGTACTTC. Full variable domain (missing parts from reference TRBV7-2 and TRBJ2-5): GAGVSQSPSNKVTEKGKDVELRCDPISGHTALYWYRQSLGQGLEFLIYFQGNSAPDKSGLPSDRFSAERTGGSVSTLTIQRTQQEDSAVYLCASSRIRDRGETQYFGPGTRLLVL.

This clonotype was observed at least ten times. The chain uses TRBV5-1 and TRBJ1-1; maybe TRBD1 (6 bases). The CDR3 loop spans 15 amino acids. Trimming stripped 5 bases from V and 1 base from J, with 15 bases between. CDR1 is SGHRS and CDR2 is YFSETQ in the germline V gene. CDR3 DNA: TGCGCCAGCAGTCCTGGGGGGGGCGCGAACACTGAAGCTTTCTTT. It encodes CASSPGGGANTEAFF.

This clonotype was counted ten times or more. This chain links TRBV6-1 with TRBJ2-4; perhaps TRBD2 as D (6 bases). Trimming shortened V by 6 bases and J by 8 bases, and 14 bases separated the two germline ends. Germline assignment: CDR1 MNHNS and CDR2 SASEGT. The CDR3 has 13 residues. This CDR3 is CASSRAGMDIQYF. The CDR3, as DNA: TGTGCCAGCAGCCGTGCGGGGATGGACATTCAGTACTTC.

This clonotype was found many times. This chain connects TRBV2 to TRBJ2-2; a weak D match, TRBD2 (6 bases). The CDR3 is made up of 14 amino acids. V was clipped by 6 bases and J by 5 bases, with 13 bases between them. From germline, CDR1 is SNHLY and CDR2 FYNNEI. DNA of the CDR3: TGTGCCAGCAGGCGGGGAGATGGAACCGGGGAGCTGTTTTTT. It codes for CASRRGDGTGELFF. Variable domain in full (rest from reference TRBV2 and TRBJ2-2): EPEVTQTPSHQVTQMGQEVILRCVPISNHLYFYWYRQILGQKVEFLVSFYNNEISEKSEIFDDQFSVERPDGSNFTLKIRSTKLEDSAMYFCASRRGDGTGELFFGEGSRLTVL.

This clonotype was recorded at least ten times. The chain joins TRBV29-1 to TRBJ1-5, with 7 nucleotides matching TRBD1. Per the germline V gene, CDR1 is SQVTM and CDR2 is ANQGSEA. With 6 bases clipped from V and 11 bases from J, the junction kept 7 bases outside the gene matches. The CDR3 has 11 residues. The CDR3 coding sequence is TGCAGCGTGTCGGACAGGTGGGCCCAGCATTTT. Translating gives CSVSDRWAQHF.

This clonotype was counted at least ten times. The V gene is TRBV29-1, the J gene TRBJ2-7; D is perhaps TRBD1 or TRBD2 (5 bases each). The V end lost 6 bases, the J end lost 4 bases, and 13 bases lay between the germline ends. Germline V gives CDR1 SQVTM, CDR2 ANQGSEA. The CDR3 totals 12 residues. CDR3 protein: CSVRGGPYEQYF. In DNA, the CDR3 is TGCAGCGTCCGTGGGGGTCCGTACGAGCAGTACTTC.

The J gene is TRBJ2-5, the V gene TRBV12-3 or TRBV12-4; D not certain. Trimming pared 4 bases from V and 1 base from J, leaving 13 bases between. The CDR3 covers 15 residues. The CDR3 loop is CASSSSTSTQETQYF. The CDR3, as DNA: TGTGCCAGCAGTTCGTCCACGAGCACCCAAGAGACCCAGTACTTC.

The V and J genes are TRBV28 and TRBJ1-5, with a tentative D call TRBD1 (5 bases). This CDR3 is built from 17 residues. In germline, CDR1 is MDHEN, CDR2 SYDVKM. V dropped 2 bases and J dropped 0 bases, with 14 bases sitting between them. CDR3 bases: TGTGCCAGCAGTTTAAAGGGGCCGGGGTATAGCAATCAGCCCCAGCATTTT. Amino acid sequence: CASSLKGPGYSNQPQHF.

J is TRBJ1-1 and V is TRBV19; 9 bases agree with TRBD1. This CDR3 spans 13 amino acids. V gave up 7 bases and J gave up 4 bases; unmatched junction bases: 4. Germline V gene sequence: CDR1 LNHDA, CDR2 SQIVND (reference sequence). The CDR3 reads CASTVTGGTEAFF. DNA for the CDR3: TGTGCCAGTACTGTGACAGGGGGCACTGAAGCTTTCTTT.

This clonotype was counted at least ten times. The chain uses TRBV7-2 and TRBJ2-7, with 7 nucleotides matching TRBD2. CDR3 length: 13 amino acids. CDR1 and CDR2 from the germline V gene are SGHTA and FQGNSA. Germline trimming cut 10 bases from V and 0 bases from J; bases unmatched to any gene: 6. CDR3 region: CATGGGISYEQYF. The CDR3 coding sequence is TGTGCCACGGGGGGTGGTATCTCCTACGAGCAGTACTTC.

Written as DNA, the CDR3 is TGTGCCAGCAGTTTAAATAATTTGTCTGGCTACACCTTC. This codes for CASSLNNLSGYTF. V and J are TRBV6-5 and TRBJ1-2; D is unclear. Per the germline V gene, CDR1 is MNHEY and CDR2 is SVGAGI. The CDR3 is 13 residues long. V lost 4 bases and J lost 7, with 13 bases in between.

This clonotype was observed many times. V is TRBV28 and J is TRBJ1-6; 9 bases agree with TRBD1. Germline lookup yields CDR1 MDHEN and CDR2 SYDVKM. The junction had 13 bases not matched to a gene; V was cut back by 11 bases and J by 8 bases. CDR3 length: 15 residues. This chain's CDR3 is CAYSSSGTGYSPLHF. The CDR3 bases are TGTGCCTACTCTTCTTCCGGGACAGGGTATTCACCCCTCCACTTT. Using reference TRBV28 and TRBJ1-6 for the parts outside the CDR3, the full variable domain is DVKVTQSSRYLVKRTGEKVFLECVQDMDHENMFWYRQDPGLGLRLIYFSYDVKMKEKGDIPEGYSVSREKKERFSLILESASTNQTSMYLCAYSSSGTGYSPLHFGNGTRLTVT.

Ten or more counts support this clonotype. The rearrangement joins TRBV20-1 to TRBJ2-2; D not resolved. Trimming took off 5 bases at V and 4 bases at J, with 23 bases between the two ends. The CDR3 contains 17 residues. Germline CDR1 is DFQATT and CDR2 is SNEGSKA (reference sequence). CDR3 nucleotide sequence: TGCAGTGCTGCTCCTGATCGGACGGTTCCGAGCACCGGGGAGCTGTTTTTT. Amino acids: CSAAPDRTVPSTGELFF.

This clonotype was observed many times. This chain uses TRBV19 with TRBJ1-1; 8 nucleotides match TRBD1. The CDR3 sequence is 18 residues long. J lost 1 base, V lost 3 bases, and 13 bases had no gene match. The germline V gene encodes CDR1 LNHDA and CDR2 SQIVND (reference sequence). In DNA, the CDR3 is TGTGCCAGTAGTATTACGTCTGGACAGGGCTCGACGAACACTGAAGCTTTCTTT. This encodes CASSITSGQGSTNTEAFF.

At least ten counts were recorded for this clonotype. The chain recombines TRBV6-1 with TRBJ1-6; no firm D call. This CDR3 is 15 amino acids long. The germline V gene has CDR1 MNHNS and CDR2 SASEGT. V dropped 8 bases and J dropped 10 bases, with 21 bases sitting between them. The CDR3 coding sequence is TGTGCCAGCCGATCCCAAACTGGCCGGTGGTCACCCCTCCACTTT. Encoded protein: CASRSQTGRWSPLHF.

This clonotype has ten or more counts. CDR3 coding DNA: TGTGCCAGCAGTCCTCGAGGCCGGACAGACAATCAGCCCCAGCATTTT. Translation: CASSPRGRTDNQPQHF. The gene calls are TRBV6-5 and TRBJ1-5; maybe TRBD1 (6 bases). This CDR3 comprises 16 residues. Per germline, CDR1 MNHEY and CDR2 SVGAGI. Trimming removed 5 bases at V and 3 bases at J, with 17 bases between.

This clonotype was counted ten times or more. The V call is TRBV6-2 or TRBV6-3, the J call TRBJ1-5, with unresolved D. Germline loops: CDR1 MNHEY, CDR2 SVGEGT. V was trimmed by 2 bases and J by 4 bases, leaving 6 bases between them. The CDR3 extends over 13 amino acids. The chain's CDR3 is CASSYKGNQPQHF. The CDR3 DNA is TGTGCCAGCAGTTACAAGGGAAATCAGCCCCAGCATTTT.

In this sample, this clonotype turned up once. The chain has TRBV7-2 and TRBJ1-5; D gene ambiguous. The CDR3 is 14 residues long. Trimming took off 2 bases at V and 6 bases at J, with 11 bases between the two ends. Germline V gene data show CDR1 as SGHTA and CDR2 as FQGNSA. The CDR3 DNA reads TGTGCCAGCAGCTTATATAGTATAGGTCAGCCCCAGCATTTT. Protein sequence: CASSLYSIGQPQHF. Supplemented by reference TRBV7-2 and TRBJ1-5, the full variable domain reads GAGVSQSPSNKVTEKGKDVELRCDPISGHTALYWYRQSLGQGLEFLIYFQGNSAPDKSGLPSDRFSAERTGGSVSTLTIQRTQQEDSAVYLCASSLYSIGQPQHFGDGTRLSIL.

This clonotype was seen many times. V gene TRBV20-1 combines with J gene TRBJ1-6; D gene uncertain. V lost 5 bases and J lost 0, with 8 bases in between. Looked up from germline, CDR1 is DFQATT and CDR2 is SNEGSKA (reference sequence). The CDR3 consists of 14 residues. Here the CDR3 reads CSAPTSSYNSPLHF. The CDR3 DNA sequence: TGCAGTGCTCCGACGAGCTCCTATAATTCACCCCTCCACTTT.

This clonotype was found once. The gene calls are TRBV6-1 and TRBJ2-7; D is undetermined. V gave up 5 bases and J gave up 3 bases, with 17 bases separating them. This CDR3 has 15 amino acids. Germline CDR1 reads MNHNS; CDR2 reads SASEGT. CDR3 in DNA: TGTGCCAGCAGTCAACTGGCGACAATTAACTACGAGCAGTACTTC. Translated, it gives CASSQLATINYEQYF.

This clonotype was picked up a small number of times. This chain joins TRBV11-2 and TRBJ2-7; 10 bases map to TRBD2. J was trimmed by 5 bases and V by 3 bases; bases with no gene match: 10. This CDR3 comprises 16 residues. The germline CDR1 and CDR2 sequences are SGHAT and FQNNGV. In DNA, the CDR3 is TGTGCCAGCAGCTTTGTGGCAGCGGGAGGGATCAACGAGCAGTACTTC. Protein sequence: CASSFVAAGGINEQYF.

In its sample, this clonotype was seen many times. The genes are TRBV6-5 and TRBJ2-5; perhaps TRBD2 as D (5 bases). CDR3 length: 17 amino acids. With 0 bases removed from V and 6 bases from J, the gap between germline ends came to 20 bases. Germline CDR1 MNHEY, CDR2 SVGAGI. CDR3: CASSYSIRVGDEKTQYF. The CDR3 coding sequence is TGTGCCAGCAGTTACTCGATAAGGGTCGGGGATGAAAAGACCCAGTACTTC.

This clonotype showed up many times. The chain links TRBV20-1 to TRBJ2-5; 8 positions agree with TRBD2. Trimming cost V 6 bases and J 4 bases; bases outside gene matches: 4. Germline values: CDR1 DFQATT, CDR2 SNEGSKA (reference sequence). There are 12 residues in the CDR3. CDR3 protein: CSAGGLAETQYF. CDR3 nucleotide sequence: TGCAGTGCGGGAGGACTAGCAGAGACCCAGTACTTC.

This clonotype appeared many times. This chain links TRBV29-1 with TRBJ2-5; 10 nucleotides agree with TRBD1. Germline CDR1 is SQVTM and CDR2 is ANQGSEA. V shed 6 bases and J 3 bases; nucleotides not matched to a gene: 7. The CDR3 has 14 residues. The CDR3 spells CSVGSGTGEETQYF. CDR3 coding DNA: TGCAGCGTGGGATCCGGGACAGGGGAAGAGACCCAGTACTTC.

V usage is TRBV6-1 and J usage is TRBJ2-2; no reliable D call. In germline, CDR1 is MNHNS, CDR2 SASEGT. V shed 5 bases and J shed 8 bases, with 12 bases lying between them. This CDR3 spans 13 amino acids. CDR3 in amino acids: CASSHARIGELFF. The CDR3 DNA is TGTGCCAGCAGTCATGCTCGGATTGGGGAGCTGTTTTTT.